These T cell receptor beta chains were read from a single sample in a study of T cells in narcolepsy. Produced via immunoSEQ multiplex PCR; TCRdb's table is partial and in-frame only. The table lists approximately 30,000 clones, around four fifths of them singletons. The sample consisted of CD45RA- memory CD4+ T cells from PBMCs. These receptors originate from a human donor with narcolepsy. Each CDR3 is given with its conserved first and last residue. The D gene is left open where the match is weak. Only some rows state a clone size, as once, few, many or a class for expanded clones.

>TRBJ2-1|TRBD2|NA|TRBV7-8
CASSPRLAGVELYNEQFF
TGTGCCAGCAGCCCTAGGCTAGCGGGAGTAGAACTCTACAATGAGCAGTTCTTC
>TRBJ2-5|NA|NA|TRBV5-1
CASSLFPGAQETQYF
TGCGCCAGCAGCTTGTTTCCAGGAGCCCAAGAGACCCAGTACTTC
>TRBJ2-7|TRBD1|NA|TRBV25-1
CASSVARGTEQYF
TGTGCCAGCAGTGTTGCCAGGGGGACCGAGCAGTACTTC
>TRBJ2-3|TRBD2|NA|TRBV15
CATSRLRQFGTKTQYF
TGTGCCACCAGCCGACTAAGACAATTCGGGACTAAGACGCAGTATTTT
>TRBJ2-1|TRBD2|NA|TRBV5-6
CASSLVAGGEVVQFF
TGTGCCAGCAGCTTGGTTGCGGGAGGGGAAGTAGTGCAGTTCTTC
>TRBJ1-5|NA|NA|TRBV6-1
CASSVGSSSNQPQHF
TGTGCCAGCAGTGTTGGGAGTAGCAGCAATCAGCCCCAGCATTTT
>TRBJ1-2|NA|NA|TRBV19
CASRPPRGTREGYTF
TGTGCCAGTAGACCTCCGAGGGGGACCAGGGAAGGCTACACCTTC
>TRBJ2-5|TRBD2|NA|TRBV4-2
CASSQERLAGGKETQYF
TGTGCCAGCAGCCAAGAAAGGTTGGCGGGAGGGAAGGAGACCCAGTACTTC
>TRBJ2-3|NA|few|TRBV7-9
CASSLEPGGTDTQYF
TGTGCCAGCAGCTTAGAACCAGGGGGCACAGATACGCAGTATTTT
>TRBJ2-1|NA|NA|TRBV28
CASLRDSGTLSEQFF
TGTGCCAGCCTTAGGGACTCCGGGACCCTCAGTGAGCAGTTCTTC
>TRBJ1-1|NA|NA|TRBV5-1
CASKLNPGVNGEAFF
TGCGCCAGCAAACTCAACCCCGGGGTTAATGGTGAAGCTTTCTTT
>TRBJ1-4|NA|NA|TRBV30
CAGRSRTEKLFF
TGTGCCGGAAGGTCCCGAACTGAAAAACTGTTTTTT
>TRBJ2-1|TRBD1|NA|TRBV7-2
CASSSTGDRYNEQFF
TGTGCCAGCAGCAGTACAGGGGATCGGTACAATGAGCAGTTCTTC
>TRBJ2-1|TRBD1|NA|TRBV6-6
CASRDSGQGAHEQFF
TGTGCCAGCAGAGACTCCGGACAGGGGGCGCATGAGCAGTTCTTC
>TRBJ2-7|TRBD1|few|TRBV10-1
CASSEGAAVEQYF
TGCGCCAGCAGCGAGGGGGCAGCTGTCGAGCAGTACTTC
>TRBJ2-1|TRBD2|few|TRBV5-1
CASSFPPGLAGLRDNEQFF
TGCGCCAGCAGCTTTCCGCCGGGACTAGCGGGACTCCGTGACAATGAGCAGTTCTTC
>TRBJ1-5|NA|NA|TRBV19
CASSYQQGNQPQHF
TGTGCCAGTAGCTACCAACAGGGAAATCAGCCCCAGCATTTT
>TRBJ2-1|TRBD2|NA|TRBV2
CASSYSGLAGVYNEQFF
TGTGCCAGCTCTTATTCGGGACTAGCGGGCGTCTACAATGAGCAGTTCTTC
>TRBJ1-2|TRBD1|NA|TRBV9
CASTPNTGASGPHGYTF
TGTGCCAGCACCCCAAATACAGGGGCCTCGGGCCCTCATGGCTACACCTTC
>TRBJ2-1|TRBD2|NA|TRBV11-2
CASSLGTSGSYNEQFF
TGTGCCAGCAGCTTAGGGACTAGCGGCTCCTACAATGAGCAGTTCTTC
>TRBJ2-5|NA|NA|TRBV9
CASSVGGSEQETQYF
TGTGCCAGCAGCGTAGGAGGGTCAGAACAAGAGACCCAGTACTTC
>TRBJ1-1|NA|NA|TRBV6-5
CASSEAFEPEAFF
TGTGCCAGCAGTGAGGCCTTCGAGCCGGAAGCTTTCTTT
>TRBJ2-1|TRBD2|once|TRBV18
CANSRLAGNNEQFF
TGTGCCAACTCGAGGCTAGCGGGGAACAATGAGCAGTTCTTC
>TRBJ1-3|NA|NA|TRBV28
CASSLLGGSGNTIYF
TGTGCCAGCAGTTTATTGGGGGGCTCTGGAAACACCATATATTTT
>TRBJ1-2|NA|NA|TRBV28
CASSSPPTGNYGYTF
TGTGCCAGCAGTTCCCCACCCACAGGGAACTATGGCTACACCTTC
>TRBJ2-2|NA|NA|TRBV7-3
CASNLGIASTGELFF
TGTGCCAGCAATCTCGGGATTGCGAGCACCGGGGAGCTGTTTTTT
>TRBJ2-7|TRBD1|NA|TRBV28
CASSFSGGDYEQYF
TGTGCCAGCAGTTTTTCAGGGGGTGATTACGAGCAGTACTTC
>TRBJ1-4|NA|NA|TRBV4-3
CASSPPTEKLFF
TGCGCCAGCAGCCCTCCCACCGAAAAACTGTTTTTT
>TRBJ1-5|NA|NA|TRBV7-8
CASSLQGMSNQPQHF
TGTGCCAGCAGCTTACAGGGGATGAGCAATCAGCCCCAGCATTTT
>TRBJ2-5|TRBD2|NA|TRBV19
CASSPLDAGESRETQYF
TGTGCCAGTAGTCCCCTCGACGCGGGAGAATCTCGGGAGACCCAGTACTTC
>TRBJ2-2|NA|NA|TRBV5-4
CASSLDAGELFF
TGTGCCAGCAGCTTGGACGCGGGGGAGCTGTTTTTT
>TRBJ2-2|NA|NA|TRBV14
CASSQAGELFF
TGTGCCAGCAGCCAAGCCGGGGAGCTGTTTTTT
>TRBJ1-1|TRBD1|NA|TRBV18
CASSRRQGTKWAEAFF
TGTGCCAGCTCACGGCGACAGGGGACCAAATGGGCTGAAGCTTTCTTT
>TRBJ1-1|NA|NA|TRBV6-4
CASTPLELRGLNTEAFF
TGTGCCAGCACCCCCCTAGAGCTTCGGGGTTTGAACACTGAAGCTTTCTTT
>TRBJ2-7|TRBD2|NA|TRBV25-1
CASAHGGGQTYEQYF
TGTGCCAGCGCCCACGGGGGGGGGCAAACCTACGAGCAGTACTTC
>TRBJ1-6|NA|NA|TRBV6-1
CASSVEGYNSPLHF
TGTGCCAGCAGTGTTGAGGGTTATAATTCACCCCTCCACTTT
>TRBJ2-7|TRBD1|NA|TRBV6-1
CASSEARWDRVRTYEQYF
TGTGCCAGCAGTGAAGCGCGATGGGACAGGGTACGGACCTACGAGCAGTACTTC
>TRBJ1-4|TRBD1|NA|TRBV2
CASSSRGQGSREKLFF
TGTGCCAGCAGTTCCCGTGGACAGGGGAGTAGGGAAAAACTGTTTTTT
>TRBJ2-1|NA|NA|TRBV28
CASTLSGGGRRYNEQFF
TGTGCCAGCACCCTGAGCGGCGGAGGTCGTAGATACAATGAGCAGTTCTTC
>TRBJ1-1|TRBD1|NA|TRBV10-3
CATQQGPGNTEAFF
TGTGCCACCCAACAGGGGCCGGGGAACACTGAAGCTTTCTTT
>TRBJ2-2|NA|NA|TRBV25-1
CASRAPGSTGELFF
TGTGCCAGCAGGGCCCCGGGGAGCACCGGGGAGCTGTTTTTT
>TRBJ2-2|NA|NA|TRBV6-1
CASRGQLNTGELFF
TGTGCCAGCAGGGGACAATTGAACACCGGGGAGCTGTTTTTT